A single sample gave rise to the 32 T cell receptor beta chains below, sequenced in a study of molecular identifiers for immune sequencing clone quantification. TCRdb reanalysed the PCR reads using MiXCR and keeps one entry per CDR3 protein. The data show 85,000 to 100,000 distinct CDR3 sequences, with approximately 25% seen just once and roughly 1% held by the top ten. The sequencing input was naive CD8+ T cells from blood, with Jurkat cell RNA spiked in. Described subset: FACS-sorted CD8+CD4-CCR7+CD45RA+ naive T cells. The receptors were sampled from a human donor in good health. Some libraries in this study had Jurkat cell RNA spiked in.

Details on this clonotype: A much larger clonotype is one base distant, so this may be a read error. V usage is TRBV7-2 and J usage is TRBJ1-1; D is possibly TRBD1 (5 bases). Germline CDR1 SGHTA, CDR2 FQGNSA. The CDR3 is made up of 15 amino acids. The germline V and J ends were trimmed by 3 bases and 6 bases, with 17 bases remaining between them. The CDR3 loop reads CASSFSGRGNAEAFF. In nucleotides, the CDR3 is TGTGCCAGCAGCTTTAGCGGAAGGGGAAATGCTGAAGCTTTCTTT.

In regard to this clonotype: A read error may be the cause here, since a much bigger clone is one base away. The chain recombines TRBV12-3 or TRBV12-4 with TRBJ1-1, with D possibly TRBD1 on 5 matching bases. The CDR3 is made up of 13 amino acids. V lost 7 bases and J 3 bases, leaving 12 bases between the germline ends. CDR3 sequence: CASTQRGDTEAFF. The CDR3 bases are TGTGCCAGCACCCAGAGGGGAGACACTGAAGCTTTCTTT.

This clonotype was counted many times. For the CDR3, the DNA is TGTGCCAGCAGCCAAGGGCTACCTCGGGATACGCAGTATTTT. This translates into CASSQGLPRDTQYF. V gene TRBV3-1 combines with J gene TRBJ2-3, with D unclear. The germline V and J ends were trimmed by 1 base and 6 bases, with 11 bases remaining between them. The V gene's germline CDR1 is LGHDT and CDR2 YNNKEL (reference sequence). The CDR3 totals 14 residues.

This clonotype was observed many times. In nucleotides, the CDR3 is TGTGCCAGCAGTTTATGGCTAGCTAGCACAGATACGCAGTATTTT. It codes for CASSLWLASTDTQYF. The V and J genes are TRBV28 and TRBJ2-3, with D maybe TRBD2 (5 bases). Germline loops: CDR1 MDHEN, CDR2 SYDVKM. The ends were cut back, 0 bases at V and 0 bases at J, with 7 bases in the middle. This CDR3 comprises 15 residues. The complete variable domain, with remaining parts taken from reference TRBV28 and TRBJ2-3, reads DVKVTQSSRYLVKRTGEKVFLECVQDMDHENMFWYRQDPGLGLRLIYFSYDVKMKEKGDIPEGYSVSREKKERFSLILESASTNQTSMYLCASSLWLASTDTQYFGPGTRLTVL.

Points on this clonotype: This may come from a read error, since a much larger clone is one base off. The chain uses TRBV28 and TRBJ2-7; the D is unclear. CDR3 length: 13 residues. Per the germline V gene, CDR1 is MDHEN and CDR2 is SYDVKM. Trimming took off 6 bases at V and 3 bases at J, with 12 bases between the two ends. Here the CDR3 DNA reads TGTGCCAGCAGGCCTGACGACGTCTACGAGCAGTACTTC. It encodes CASRPDDVYEQYF.

This clonotype has ten or more counts. The genes are TRBV30 and TRBJ1-1; 8 nucleotides match TRBD1. The trim removed 3 bases at V and 4 bases at J, leaving 4 bases unmatched. The germline V gene encodes CDR1 GTSNPN and CDR2 SVGIG (reference sequence). The CDR3 contains 13 residues. The CDR3 loop is CAWSSGGGTEAFF. The CDR3 DNA reads TGTGCCTGGAGCTCAGGGGGCGGCACTGAAGCTTTCTTT.

Details on this clonotype: This may come from a read error, since a much larger clone is one base off. The CDR3 here is CASKLQGGTYEQCF. DNA of the CDR3: TGTGCCAGCAAGCTTCAGGGGGGTACCTACGAGCAGTGCTTC. V usage is TRBV27 and J usage is TRBJ2-7, with D tentatively TRBD1 (7 bases). The CDR3 length is 14 residues. The germline gives CDR1 MNHEY, CDR2 SMNVEV (reference sequence).

A word on this clonotype: This could be a read error, since a much larger clone is one nucleotide away. The chain combines TRBV6-2 or TRBV6-3 with TRBJ2-3; 8 bases line up with TRBD1. Looked up from germline, CDR1 is MNHEY and CDR2 is SVGEGT. This CDR3 is built from 14 residues. Trimming at V came to 5 bases and at J to 5 bases, leaving 6 bases not matched to a gene. As DNA, the CDR3 is TGTGCCAGCAGTGCGGCAGGGGGCCGAGATACGCAGTATTTT. Protein: CASSAAGGRDTQYF.

There are a few counts of this clonotype. It may be a read error: a sequence one base away is much more abundant. The CDR3 sequence: CASQGVAGSSTDTQYF. As DNA, the CDR3 is TGTGCCAGTCAGGGGGTAGCGGGGTCTAGCACAGATACGCAGTATTTT. The chain carries TRBV4-2 and TRBJ2-3, with D perhaps TRBD2 (8 bases). Trimming pared 9 bases from V and 0 bases from J, leaving 19 bases between. The CDR3 has 16 amino acids. Per germline, CDR1 LGHNA and CDR2 YNFKEQ.

This clonotype has just a few counts. V usage is TRBV6-6 and J usage is TRBJ2-1, with TRBD1 matching 7 bases. The CDR3 totals 15 residues. The V gene's germline CDR1 is MNHNY and CDR2 SVGAGI (reference sequence). Losses at the gene ends were 0 bases for V and 5 bases for J; bases not matched to a gene: 4. CDR3 DNA sequence: TGTGCCAGCAGTTACTCGGCAGGGGGTGACAATGAGCAGTTCTTC. Its protein is CASSYSAGGDNEQFF.

In this sample, this clonotype turned up many times. The genes are TRBV20-1 and TRBJ2-5; D perhaps matches TRBD1 (5 bases). The germline V gene has CDR1 DFQATT and CDR2 SNEGSKA (reference sequence). The CDR3 length is 14 residues. V lost 3 bases and J 3 bases, leaving 14 bases between the germline ends. The CDR3 region is CSASPAAREETQYF. DNA of the CDR3: TGCAGTGCTAGCCCGGCGGCCAGGGAAGAGACCCAGTACTTC.

The table lists this clonotype with a count of one. V and J are TRBV28 and TRBJ1-1; D is unresolved. The CDR3 runs to 13 residues. Trimming removed 11 bases from V and 0 bases from J, with 13 bases in between. Germline CDR1 reads MDHEN; CDR2 reads SYDVKM. CDR3: CAGNPDLNTEAFF. CDR3 coding DNA: TGTGCCGGCAATCCAGACCTGAACACTGAAGCTTTCTTT.

For this clonotype: A junction end diverges from the germline sequence, so it may reflect a read error. The gene calls are TRBV5-6 and TRBJ2-7, with TRBD2 matching 9 bases. The CDR3 totals 14 residues. The V gene's germline CDR1 is SGHDT and CDR2 YYEEEE. The CDR3 sequence is CAGSSRAGGHEQYF. For the CDR3, the DNA is TGTGCCGGCAGCTCGCGGGCGGGGGGGCACGAGCAGTACTTC.

There are many counts of this clonotype. The chain couples TRBV3-1 to TRBJ2-2, with TRBD2 identical over 8 bases. V gave up 4 bases and J gave up 4 bases; unmatched junction bases: 5. Germline V gives CDR1 LGHDT, CDR2 YNNKEL (reference sequence). The CDR3 is made up of 15 amino acids. The CDR3 coding sequence is TGTGCCAGCAGCCCCCCTAGCGGGTTCACCGGGGAGCTGTTTTTT. As protein: CASSPPSGFTGELFF.

Concerning this clonotype itself: A much larger clone is a single base away; this may be a read error. The chain combines TRBV7-2 with TRBJ2-6; D possibly uses TRBD1 or TRBD2 (5 bases each). Germline V lookup: CDR1 SGHTA, CDR2 FQGNSA. The CDR3 is 16 amino acids. The CDR3 DNA reads TGTGCCGGCAGCTTAGGGACCTTCTCTGGGGCCAACGTCCTGACTTTC. Its translation is CAGSLGTFSGANVLTF.

The V gene is TRBV7-9, the J gene TRBJ2-1; D unclear. The CDR3 is made up of 13 amino acids. V was cut by 5 bases and J by 6 bases, with 11 bases left in between. Germline lookup yields CDR1 SEHNR and CDR2 FQNEAQ (reference sequence). CDR3 sequence: CASSPTRANEQFF. CDR3 bases: TGTGCCAGCAGCCCGACAAGGGCCAATGAGCAGTTCTTC.

The sample holds a few counts of this clonotype. The chain combines TRBV6-2 or TRBV6-3 with TRBJ1-1; no clear D gene. Trimming removed 2 bases at V and 4 bases at J, with 8 bases between. The length of the CDR3 is 13 residues. CDR1 MNHEY and CDR2 SVGEGT come from the germline V gene. In DNA, the CDR3 is TGTGCCAGCAGTTACGAAGAGGGCACTGAAGCTTTCTTT. This gives the protein CASSYEEGTEAFF.

This clonotype was observed many times. This chain connects TRBV20-1 to TRBJ1-5, with no clear D. Germline V gene lookup returns CDR1 DFQATT and CDR2 SNEGSKA (reference sequence). The ends were cut back, 5 bases at V and 4 bases at J, with 9 bases in the middle. This CDR3 is built from 12 residues. The CDR3 nucleotides read TGCAGTGCTGTGGACGGAAATCAGCCCCAGCATTTT. Protein sequence: CSAVDGNQPQHF.

Comment on this clonotype: A much larger clone lies one base from this, so it may be a read error. A read error is likely, as this CDR3 ends without the conserved phenylalanine or tryptophan. This chain uses TRBV4-3 with TRBJ2-5; D may match TRBD1 or TRBD2 (5 bases each). With 0 bases removed from V and 9 bases from J, the gap between germline ends came to 17 bases. The germline gives CDR1 LGHNA, CDR2 YSLEER. The CDR3 consists of 15 residues. CDR3 in amino acids: CASSQDVGVHWSQYS. The CDR3 region has the DNA TGCGCCAGCAGCCAAGATGTGGGGGTGCATTGGTCCCAGTACTCC.

This clonotype occurred a few times. This could be a read error, since a much larger clone is one nucleotide away. This rearrangement joins TRBV5-4 to TRBJ2-1, with D maybe TRBD2 (6 bases). Germline V CDR1 and CDR2: SGHNT, YYREEE (reference sequence). The germline V and J ends were trimmed by 4 bases and 2 bases, with 16 bases remaining between them. CDR3 length: 16 residues. CDR3 protein: CASSPQGPGAYNEQFF. CDR3 DNA: TGTGCCAGCAGCCCCCAGGGCCCGGGGGCCTACAATGAGCAGTTCTTC.

The count of this clonotype is one. This is likely a read error, given that the CDR3 carries no conserved phenylalanine or tryptophan at its end. The chain carries TRBV28 and TRBJ2-1; perhaps TRBD2 as D (6 bases). The CDR3 contains 16 residues. The V end lost 2 bases, the J end lost 2 bases, and 13 bases lay between the germline ends. Germline V lookup: CDR1 MDHEN, CDR2 SYDVKM. Written as DNA, the CDR3 is TGTGCCAGCAGTTTACCCAGACTAGATACCTACAATGAGCAGTTCCTC. Translation: CASSLPRLDTYNEQFL.

The table lists this clonotype with a few counts. A much larger clone differs by one base, so this may be a read error. The V gene is TRBV9, the J gene TRBJ2-5; 9 positions agree with TRBD1. V was clipped by 10 bases and J by 5 bases; unmatched bases: 15. Germline V lookup: CDR1 SGDLS, CDR2 YYNGEE. The CDR3 consists of 15 residues. As DNA, the CDR3 is TGTGCCGGCCCAAGGCCCGGGACAGGGTGCGAGACCCAGTACTTC. Its translation: CAGPRPGTGCETQYF. Full variable domain (missing parts from reference TRBV9 and TRBJ2-5): DSGVTQTPKHLITATGQRVTLRCSPRSGDLSVYWYQQSLDQGLQFLIQYYNGEERAKGNILERFSAQQFPDLHSELNLSSLELGDSALYFCAGPRPGTGCETQYFGPGTRLLVL.

This clonotype has a count of ten or more. The chain carries TRBV6-2 or TRBV6-3 and TRBJ2-7, with 7 bases identical to TRBD2. Germline loops: CDR1 MNHEY, CDR2 SVGEGT. V dropped 5 bases and J dropped 5; count of bases not matched to a gene: 12. The CDR3 loop spans 15 amino acids. The CDR3 loop is CASSLMGGVIDEQYF. The CDR3 nucleotides read TGTGCCAGCAGTCTTATGGGAGGGGTCATCGACGAGCAGTACTTC.

A remark on this clonotype: The junction and the germline gene differ at one end; a read error may be behind it. The V gene is TRBV19, the J gene TRBJ2-3; 11 bases agree with TRBD2. The CDR3 length is 18 residues. From germline, CDR1 is LNHDA and CDR2 SQIVND (reference sequence). The CDR3 DNA reads as TGTGCCGGTAGTAAGGTAATAGCGGGGGGGCTTGGCACAGATACGCAGTATTTT. It encodes CAGSKVIAGGLGTDTQYF.

The chain links TRBV7-9 to TRBJ1-2; no clear D. Trimming left V 3 bases short and J 6 bases short, with 8 bases between. The CDR3 totals 12 residues. The germline V gene has CDR1 SEHNR and CDR2 FQNEAQ (reference sequence). The CDR3 is CASSFLGDGYTF. The DNA of the CDR3 is TGTGCCAGCAGCTTCCTTGGGGATGGCTACACCTTC. The full variable domain, completed using reference TRBV7-9 and TRBJ1-2, is DTGVSQNPRHKITKRGQNVTFRCDPISEHNRLYWYRQTLGQGPEFLTYFQNEAQLEKSRLLSDRFSAERPKGSFSTLEIQRTEQGDSAMYLCASSFLGDGYTFGSGTRLTVV.

Remarks on this clonotype: One junction end does not reproduce the germline sequence, and a read error may be involved. This chain uses TRBV12-3 or TRBV12-4 with TRBJ2-3; D is tentatively TRBD1 or TRBD2 (6 bases each). CDR3 length: 17 amino acids. The CDR3 DNA sequence: TGTGCCAGCAGTTTAGTCATTTGGGGGGCCAGCACAGGTACGCAGTATTTT. It specifies CASSLVIWGASTGTQYF.

The rearrangement links TRBV6-2 or TRBV6-3 to TRBJ2-7, with D possibly TRBD1 on 6 matching bases. The CDR3 sequence is 15 residues long. CDR1 MNHEY and CDR2 SVGEGT come from the germline V gene. The V end was cut by 8 bases, the J end by 2 bases, with 19 bases between. CDR3 DNA sequence: TGTGCCAGCCTCATACAGGCAGGGGCCGCCTACGAGCAGTACTTC. This gives the protein CASLIQAGAAYEQYF.

J is TRBJ1-2 and V is TRBV7-6; TRBD1 is a possible D gene (6 bases). Trimming pared 4 bases from V and 1 base from J, leaving 7 bases between. The germline V gene encodes CDR1 SGHVS and CDR2 FNYEAQ. The CDR3 loop spans 13 amino acids. The CDR3 region has the DNA TGTGCCAGCAGCTCGACAGGTAACTATGGCTACACCTTC. Translated, it gives CASSSTGNYGYTF.

This clonotype was counted a few times. J is TRBJ2-7 and V is TRBV10-1; tentatively, D is TRBD1 (5 bases). Trimming stripped 0 bases from V and 6 bases from J, with 12 bases between. CDR1 and CDR2 from the germline V gene are WNHNN and SYGVQD (reference sequence). The CDR3 contains 14 residues. This CDR3 reads CASSESKQVSEQYF. CDR3 in DNA: TGCGCCAGCAGTGAGTCGAAACAGGTCTCCGAGCAGTACTTC.

This clonotype was found many times. V usage is TRBV30 and J usage is TRBJ1-5, with D possibly TRBD1 on 5 matching bases. The CDR3 loop spans 13 amino acids. The germline V and J ends were trimmed by 0 bases and 6 bases, with 9 bases remaining between them. Germline V lookup: CDR1 GTSNPN, CDR2 SVGIG (reference sequence). The CDR3 nucleotides read TGTGCCTGGAGTGTAGCAGGGTTTCAGCCCCAGCATTTT. This gives the protein CAWSVAGFQPQHF.

In its sample, this clonotype was seen many times. This chain connects TRBV27 to TRBJ1-5; TRBD1 agrees at 9 bases. CDR1 and CDR2 from the germline V gene are MNHEY and SMNVEV (reference sequence). This CDR3 region has 14 residues. The V and J ends lost 5 bases and 10 bases, in that order; junction bases with no gene match: 9. CDR3 nucleotide sequence: TGTGCCAGCAGTACAGGGGGCTCAGTTCAACCCCAGCATTTT. As protein: CASSTGGSVQPQHF.

On this clonotype itself: A much larger clone is a single base away; this may be a read error. The chain uses TRBV12-5 and TRBJ2-3, with D unresolved. Germline V lookup: CDR1 LGHNT, CDR2 FRNRAP. This CDR3 is 20 amino acids long. The V end lost 0 bases, the J end lost 2 bases, and 24 bases lay between the germline ends. This CDR3 is CASGLVVVGFSPLTTDTQYF. As DNA, the CDR3 is TGTGCTAGTGGTTTGGTGGTGGTGGGGTTTTCCCCCCTAACCACAGATACGCAGTATTTT. The variable domain in full, with the rest retrieved from reference TRBV12-5 and TRBJ2-3, is DARVTQTPRHKVTEMGQEVTMRCQPILGHNTVFWYRQTMMQGLELLAYFRNRAPLDDSGMPKDRFSAEMPDATLATLKIQPSEPRDSAVYFCASGLVVVGFSPLTTDTQYFGPGTRLTVL.